A selection of T cell receptor beta chains follows, all from one sample in a study of cytomegalovirus exposure and HLA in healthy donors. Clones were sequenced by immunoSEQ multiplex PCR, and TCRdb holds only the in-frame ones, with some missing. This sample carries some 130,000 clones, 70% to 90% of them seen once, and the ten largest clones take 1.4% to 1.5%. Source material: PBMCs. These TCRs come from a woman aged 25-40 years in good health and CMV-seronegative. The CDR3 runs from the conserved cysteine through the conserved F or W. The D gene is left open where the match is weak. Size is omitted from some rows. Given values are once, few, many or a class for expanded clones.

size,D,V,J,CDR3,DNA
NA,NA,TRBV7-2,TRBJ1-1,CASSLTGNTEAFF,TGTGCCAGCAGCTTAACAGGCAACACTGAAGCTTTCTTT
NA,TRBD1,TRBV7-2,TRBJ2-7,CASSFGATQGLVYEQYF,TGTGCCAGCAGCTTTGGGGCAACACAGGGGCTAGTCTACGAGCAGTACTTC
NA,NA,TRBV15,TRBJ1-6,CATSRQPTGHGSPLHF,TGTGCCACCAGCAGACAACCTACAGGGCATGGCTCACCCCTCCACTTT
NA,TRBD2,TRBV15,TRBJ2-1,CATDARGGGGNEQFF,TGTGCCACGGACGCACGGGGGGGCGGTGGGAATGAGCAGTTCTTC
NA,NA,TRBV5-5,TRBJ1-6,CASSTWGGDSPLHF,TGTGCCAGCAGCACGTGGGGAGGGGATTCACCCCTCCACTTT
NA,NA,TRBV5-1,TRBJ1-2,CASSDVAATIGYTF,TGCGCCAGCAGCGACGTAGCCGCGACTATTGGCTACACCTTC
NA,NA,TRBV29-1,TRBJ2-5,CSVYRGGETQYF,TGCAGCGTCTACAGGGGGGGAGAGACCCAGTACTTC
NA,NA,TRBV6-6,TRBJ2-2,CASSARTGRPGELFF,TGTGCCAGCAGCGCTAGGACGGGAAGGCCCGGGGAGCTGTTTTTT
few,NA,TRBV5-1,TRBJ1-5,CASSLGEGNQPQHF,TGCGCCAGCAGCTTGGGAGAGGGCAATCAGCCCCAGCATTTT
NA,NA,TRBV7-9,TRBJ1-4,CASSSGFIANEKLFF,TGTGCCAGCAGCTCCGGTTTTATTGCTAATGAAAAACTGTTTTTT
once,TRBD1,TRBV9,TRBJ2-5,CASSVAAGGIGETQYF,TGTGCCAGCAGCGTAGCGGCAGGGGGCATCGGAGAGACCCAGTACTTC
NA,NA,TRBV7-5,TRBJ1-2,CARSLTENYGYTF,TGTGCCAGAAGCTTAACCGAGAACTATGGCTACACCTTC
many,TRBD1,TRBV7-6,TRBJ1-2,CASSLAAAGTGGGYTF,TGTGCCAGCAGCTTAGCGGCGGCCGGGACAGGGGGTGGCTACACCTTC